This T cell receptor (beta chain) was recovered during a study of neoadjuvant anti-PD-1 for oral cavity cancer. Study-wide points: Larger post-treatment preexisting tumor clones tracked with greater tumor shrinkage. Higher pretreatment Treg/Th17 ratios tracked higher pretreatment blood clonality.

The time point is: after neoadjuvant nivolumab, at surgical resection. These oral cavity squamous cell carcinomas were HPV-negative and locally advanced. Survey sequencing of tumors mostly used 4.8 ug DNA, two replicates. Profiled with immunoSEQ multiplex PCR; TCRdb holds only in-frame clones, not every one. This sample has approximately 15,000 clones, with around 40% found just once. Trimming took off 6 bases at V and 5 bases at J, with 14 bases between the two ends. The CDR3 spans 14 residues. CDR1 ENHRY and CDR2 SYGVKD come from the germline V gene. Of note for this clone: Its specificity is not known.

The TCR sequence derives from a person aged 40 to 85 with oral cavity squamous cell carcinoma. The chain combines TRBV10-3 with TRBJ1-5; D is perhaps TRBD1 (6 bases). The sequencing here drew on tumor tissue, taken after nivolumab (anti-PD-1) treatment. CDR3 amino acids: CAISRTSGDQPQHF. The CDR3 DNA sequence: TGTGCCATCAGCCGGACATCAGGGGATCAGCCCCAGCATTTT.